Shown below are 4 T cell receptor beta chains from a single sample sequenced in a study of T-cell memory formation after mild COVID-19 (dated by TCRdb to the early 2020s). Receptor libraries were prepared by 5' RACE. Sequencing was performed on an Illumina NovaSeq 6000. TCRdb reran the public reads through fastp at Q25 and MiXCR, keeping productive beta chains. Rows matching on CDR3 protein sequence are summarized as one entry with the most common DNA and genes. The sample table lists approximately 250,000 distinct CDR3 sequences, roughly 15% of them with a count of one. More than 20% of the sample belongs to the ten largest clones. The sample consisted of PBMCs or a T cell subset sorted from them (not recorded which). The receptors derive from a man between 18 and 29 years old who had mild COVID-19 (a few samples of this study predate the infection). The sample titles of this study are shuffled in the database, so cell type and time point are left out; the donor was told from shared clones.

The CDR3 spells CSARRGTLNEKLFF. The DNA for the CDR3 is TGCAGTGCTAGGAGAGGGACTCTTAATGAAAAACTGTTTTTT. The V call is TRBV20-1, the J call TRBJ1-4; weak D call: TRBD1 (5 bases). V shed 3 bases and J shed 4 bases, with 12 bases lying between them. Per germline, CDR1 DFQATT and CDR2 SNEGSKA (reference sequence). The CDR3 length is 14 residues.

This clonotype was observed many times. J is TRBJ2-2 and V is TRBV5-1; the D gene is possibly TRBD2 (6 bases). Germline V gene lookup returns CDR1 SGHRS and CDR2 YFSETQ. The V gene lost 4 bases and the J gene lost 1 base, with 14 bases spanning the gap. The CDR3 runs to 16 residues. CDR3 residues: CASSPPRGWNTGELFF. CDR3 DNA: TGCGCCAGCAGCCCGCCGCGGGGCTGGAACACCGGGGAGCTGTTTTTT.

This clonotype was counted between two and nine times. This chain uses TRBV5-1 with TRBJ1-1; no clear D. The CDR3 loop spans 16 amino acids. V lost 3 bases, J lost 0 bases, and 15 bases lay in between. Germline-derived CDR1 and CDR2 are SGHRS and YFSETQ. The CDR3 sequence is CASSSVGPTMNTEAFF. CDR3 bases: TGCGCCAGCAGCTCCGTGGGCCCCACGATGAACACTGAAGCTTTCTTT.

This clonotype was detected only a few times. The rearrangement joins TRBV7-9 to TRBJ1-2; TRBD1 matches 7 bases. Losses at the gene ends were 6 bases for V and 3 bases for J; bases not matched to a gene: 7. The CDR3 is 14 amino acids. Germline CDR1 SEHNR, CDR2 FQNEAQ (reference sequence). The CDR3 sequence: CASRNPGGHYGYTF. The CDR3 DNA is TGTGCCAGCAGGAACCCAGGGGGACACTATGGCTACACCTTC. Complete variable domain (other parts from reference TRBV7-9 and TRBJ1-2): DTGVSQNPRHKITKRGQNVTFRCDPISEHNRLYWYRQTLGQGPEFLTYFQNEAQLEKSRLLSDRFSAERPKGSFSTLEIQRTEQGDSAMYLCASRNPGGHYGYTFGSGTRLTVV.